One and the same sample provided the 10 T cell receptor beta chains below, sequenced in a study of blood T cell repertoires in COVID-19. Generated by immunoSEQ multiplex PCR, the TCRdb table keeps only in-frame clones and is missing some. The sample comprises 39,000 or so clones, roughly 80% of which are singletons, and more than 8% rests with the top ten. Sequenced input: peripheral blood. Receptors originate from a man in his sixties in a cohort sampled during active COVID-19.

The chain links TRBV10-3 to TRBJ1-1; 9 bases map to TRBD1. Germline V CDR1 and CDR2: ENHRY, SYGVKD. V lost 8 bases and J lost 5; bases outside the gene matches: 9. CDR3 length: 14 amino acids. The CDR3 sequence is CAIFSGTGKTEAFF. The CDR3 region has the DNA TGTGCCATCTTTTCCGGGACAGGGAAGACTGAAGCTTTCTTT.

J is TRBJ2-1 and V is TRBV4-1, with TRBD1 matching 7 bases. The ends lost 3 bases at V and 4 bases at J; junction bases unmatched: 6. The CDR3 length is 15 residues. The germline gives CDR1 MGHRA, CDR2 YSYEKL. CDR3 nucleotides: TGCGCCAGCAGCCAGCCCCGGGACAGATACAATGAGCAGTTCTTC. It is translated as CASSQPRDRYNEQFF.

The chain links TRBV27 to TRBJ2-3, with TRBD2 matching over 7 bases. The V gene's germline CDR1 is MNHEY and CDR2 SMNVEV (reference sequence). The J segment lost 1 base and the V segment lost 3 bases, leaving 4 bases of the junction unmatched. CDR3 length equals 15 residues. The CDR3 sequence is CASSLRGGGTDTQYF. For the CDR3, the DNA is TGTGCCAGCAGTTTGAGGGGAGGGGGCACAGATACGCAGTATTTT.

This rearrangement joins TRBV7-9 to TRBJ1-1; D is uncertain. Per germline, CDR1 SEHNR and CDR2 FQNEAQ (reference sequence). The CDR3 totals 15 residues. The ends were cut back, 1 base at V and 1 base at J, with 10 bases in the middle. This chain's CDR3 is CASSLGEGPNTEAFF. CDR3 bases: TGTGCCAGCAGCTTAGGCGAGGGTCCGAACACTGAAGCTTTCTTT. The whole variable domain, remainder taken from reference TRBV7-9 and TRBJ1-1, is DTGVSQNPRHKITKRGQNVTFRCDPISEHNRLYWYRQTLGQGPEFLTYFQNEAQLEKSRLLSDRFSAERPKGSFSTLEIQRTEQGDSAMYLCASSLGEGPNTEAFFGQGTRLTVV.

This rearrangement joins TRBV30 to TRBJ2-2; 7 bases align to TRBD2. The length of the CDR3 is 18 residues. The V segment lost 4 bases and the J segment 3 bases; nucleotides outside the gene matches: 17. Germline CDR1 and CDR2: GTSNPN and SVGIG (reference sequence). Here the CDR3 reads CAWTGGGGSSTYTGELFF. The CDR3 DNA sequence: TGTGCCTGGACGGGAGGCGGCGGCTCGTCGACTTACACCGGGGAGCTGTTTTTT.

This rearrangement joins TRBV28 to TRBJ2-2; D might be TRBD2 (6 bases). Germline CDR1 is MDHEN and CDR2 is SYDVKM. This CDR3 region has 15 residues. Trimming took off 5 bases at V and 5 bases at J, with 15 bases between the two ends. The CDR3: CASSIAGTSTGELFF. CDR3 DNA: TGTGCCAGCAGTATTGCCGGGACTTCAACCGGGGAGCTGTTTTTT.

This clone has more than one count but fewer than ten. The chain links TRBV28 to TRBJ2-7, with 7 nucleotides matching TRBD2. CDR1 is MDHEN and CDR2 is SYDVKM in the germline V gene. This CDR3 has 15 residues. Trimming removed 7 bases from V and 1 base from J; junction bases left unmatched: 10. CDR3 in DNA: TGTGCCAGCACCCCCGGGAGGACTGAATCCTACGAGCAGTACTTC. Protein: CASTPGRTESYEQYF.

This clone occurred once. The CDR3: CSASLAGKGADTQYF. In DNA, the CDR3 is TGCAGTGCTAGTCTAGCGGGGAAAGGCGCAGATACGCAGTATTTT. This chain connects TRBV20-1 to TRBJ2-3; the match to TRBD2 covers 9 bases. J gave up 4 bases and V 3 bases, and 8 bases lay outside the gene matches. The CDR3 runs 15 residues. The V gene's germline CDR1 is DFQATT and CDR2 SNEGSKA (reference sequence).

The chain uses TRBV12-3 or TRBV12-4 and TRBJ2-1, with unresolved D. The CDR3 runs to 12 residues. Trimming removed 6 bases from V and 6 bases from J, with 9 bases in between. CDR3 region: CASSPSGNEQFF. Written as DNA, the CDR3 is TGTGCCAGCAGCCCTTCGGGCAATGAGCAGTTCTTC.

This chain uses TRBV4-3 with TRBJ1-2; 9 bases match TRBD1. The CDR3 length is 14 residues. Trimming cost V 6 bases and J 3 bases; bases outside gene matches: 5. From germline, CDR1 is LGHNA and CDR2 YSLEER. CDR3 bases: TGCGCCAGCAGTCTAACAGGGGGCGACTATGGCTACACCTTC. Protein: CASSLTGGDYGYTF.